Listed below are T cell receptor beta chains from one sample, sequenced in a study of cytomegalovirus exposure and HLA in healthy donors. Clones were read by immunoSEQ multiplex PCR, and TCRdb kept only the in-frame ones, dropping some. Among under 150,000 clones listed, roughly 74% were seen once. Sequenced input: PBMCs. Every receptor here comes from a woman between 40 and 50 years old in good health and CMV-seropositive. Each CDR3 is given with its conserved first and last residue. The D gene is left open where the match is weak. Expanded clones are given a class, and other clones once, few, many or no size at all.

>NA|TRBJ2-1|TRBV4-2|TRBD1
TGTGCCAGCAGCCAAGTCGGGCTCGCAGGGGGCAATGAGCAGTTCTTC
CASSQVGLAGGNEQFF
>NA|TRBJ1-1|TRBV5-5|NA
TGTGCCAGCACCCTGTCCCCTTGGGCAGGGGATTATGCTGAAGCTTTCTTT
CASTLSPWAGDYAEAFF
>NA|TRBJ2-7|TRBV18|TRBD2
TGTGCCAGCTCACCACGTAGCGGGGGGTCCTACGAGCAGTACTTC
CASSPRSGGSYEQYF
>NA|TRBJ2-3|TRBV29-1|TRBD2
TGCAGCGTCGTAGCGGGAGGGAGCACAGATACGCAGTATTTT
CSVVAGGSTDTQYF
>NA|TRBJ2-1|TRBV9|NA
TGTGCCAGCAGCGTGCGGTACAATGAGCAGTTCTTC
CASSVRYNEQFF
>NA|TRBJ2-1|TRBV20-1|TRBD2
TGCAGTGCTAGGGGGGGGTATGAGCAGTTCTTC
CSARGGYEQFF
>NA|TRBJ1-6|TRBV7-8|TRBD1
TGTGCCAGCAGTCTCCCGGGACAGGCGAATTCACCCCTCCACTTT
CASSLPGQANSPLHF
>NA|TRBJ2-1|TRBV5-1|TRBD2
TGCGCCAGCAGCTTGGTGGTAGCGGGGGGGGGAGTGGATGAGCAGTTCTTC
CASSLVVAGGGVDEQFF
>NA|TRBJ2-6|TRBV28|NA
TGTGCCAGCAGACGGGACACCTCTGGGGCCAACGTCCTGACTTTC
CASRRDTSGANVLTF
>NA|TRBJ2-1|TRBV19|TRBD2
TGTGCCAGTAGTATATTAGCGGGAGGATTAAGCTCCTACAATGAGCAGTTCTTC
CASSILAGGLSSYNEQFF
>NA|TRBJ2-5|TRBV29-1|TRBD2
TGCAGCGTTCGGCTAGCGGGGGGAGAGACCCAGTACTTC
CSVRLAGGETQYF
>once|TRBJ2-7|TRBV7-3|NA
TGTGCCAGCAGCTTAACAGGGGGAAGCTCCTACGAGCAGTACTTC
CASSLTGGSSYEQYF
>NA|TRBJ2-1|TRBV5-4|NA
TGTGCCAGCAGCGTAGGACTTTACAATGAGCAGTTCTTC
CASSVGLYNEQFF
>few|TRBJ2-7|TRBV6-5|TRBD1
TGTGCCAGCAGCCGGGACAGGGATCCCTACGAGCAGTACTTC
CASSRDRDPYEQYF
>NA|TRBJ2-7|TRBV11-2|TRBD1
TGTGCCAGCAGCTCCCGGGACAGGGGTCAGGAGCAGTACTTC
CASSSRDRGQEQYF
>NA|TRBJ2-3|TRBV11-3|NA
TGTGCCAGCAGCTATCGACTCGCAGATACGCAGTATTTT
CASSYRLADTQYF
>NA|TRBJ2-7|TRBV11-3|NA
TGTGCCACCCGCCGGGGACTCACCTACGAGCAGTACTTC
CATRRGLTYEQYF
>NA|TRBJ1-5|TRBV12-5|TRBD1
TGTGCTAGTGGTCCCGGACAGGTTAGTTCCAATCAGCCCCAGCATTTT
CASGPGQVSSNQPQHF
>once|TRBJ2-3|TRBV11-2|NA
TGTGCCAGCAGCTTCCTAGGACTCCGTGGGGATACGCAGTATTTT
CASSFLGLRGDTQYF
>NA|TRBJ1-1|TRBV6-1|NA
TGTGCCAGCAGTGAAGGAACAACCACTGAAGCTTTCTTT
CASSEGTTTEAFF
>NA|TRBJ2-1|TRBV25-1|TRBD2
TGTGCCAGCAGTGAATATCGAGCGGGGGGGGATGAGCAGTTCTTC
CASSEYRAGGDEQFF
>NA|TRBJ1-2|TRBV5-1|NA
TGCGCCAGCAGCAAAGACAGCACACAAAACTATGGCTACACCTTC
CASSKDSTQNYGYTF
>few|TRBJ1-2|TRBV6-5|TRBD1
TGTGCCACCCAGGGGGGGGGACTAGCTAACTATGGCTACACCTTC
CATQGGGLANYGYTF
>NA|TRBJ1-2|TRBV19|NA
TGTGCCAGTAGTCTCGGGGGGGTCTACGGCTACACCTTC
CASSLGGVYGYTF
>once|TRBJ2-1|TRBV11-3|TRBD2
TGTGCCAGCAGCTTAGGGACTAGTGACGGCGAGCAGTTCTTC
CASSLGTSDGEQFF
>few|TRBJ2-3|TRBV5-4|NA
TGTGCCAGCAGCTTGGTGCAAACTAGAACAATTCGCACAGATACGCAGTATTTT
CASSLVQTRTIRTDTQYF
>NA|TRBJ1-5|TRBV28|TRBD1
TGTGCCAGCAGTAAGGGGGACAGTGGGAATCAGCCCCAGCATTTT
CASSKGDSGNQPQHF